A single sample gave rise to the 5 T cell receptor beta chains below, sequenced in a study of blood T cell repertoires in COVID-19 (TCRdb year 2020). The library came from the immunoSEQ multiplex PCR assay. TCRdb's version of the immuneACCESS table is confined to in-frame rearrangements and falls short of the full clone set. An unresolved V gene accounts for under half of the shortfall where checked; the remainder is of unknown origin. The sample table shows approximately 250,000 clones, and 83% are seen once. Of the sample, 5.5% falls within the top ten clones. Sequenced material: peripheral blood. The receptor set was obtained from a human donor in a cohort sampled during active COVID-19.

This clone came up many times. The chain couples TRBV11-2 to TRBJ1-4; D may be TRBD1 (5 bases). The V end lost 0 bases, the J end lost 4 bases, and 6 bases lay between the germline ends. The CDR3 covers 14 residues. Germline assignment: CDR1 SGHAT and CDR2 FQNNGV. As DNA, the CDR3 is TGTGCCAGCAGCTTAGATAGGGGTAATGAAAAACTGTTTTTT. This codes for CASSLDRGNEKLFF.

The chain couples TRBV7-9 to TRBJ2-7; TRBD2 matches 10 bases. Trimming at V came to 2 bases and at J to 5 bases, leaving 12 bases not matched to a gene. CDR1 SEHNR and CDR2 FQNEAQ come from the germline V gene (reference sequence). CDR3 length: 17 residues. This chain's CDR3 is CASSLKGSGRAGNEQYF. CDR3 sequence (DNA): TGTGCCAGCAGCTTAAAGGGGAGCGGGAGGGCCGGTAACGAGCAGTACTTC.

The chain uses TRBV5-4 and TRBJ2-3; 15 nucleotides match TRBD2. The CDR3 runs 18 residues. The junction had 11 bases not matched to a gene; V was cut back by 3 bases and J by 6 bases. The germline V gene has CDR1 SGHNT and CDR2 YYREEE (reference sequence). CDR3 DNA: TGTGCCAGCAGCTCAGGGGGGGCAGGGACTAGCGGGAGGGATACGCAGTATTTT. It codes for CASSSGGAGTSGRDTQYF.

The gene calls are TRBV27 and TRBJ2-7; tentatively, D is TRBD1 (6 bases). V gave up 3 bases and J gave up 1 base, with 10 bases separating them. CDR1 MNHEY and CDR2 SMNVEV come from the germline V gene (reference sequence). The CDR3 has 14 amino acids. The CDR3 region is CASSFKTGSYEQYF. The CDR3 region has the DNA TGTGCCAGCAGTTTTAAAACAGGGTCCTACGAGCAGTACTTC.

This clone was found a few times. This rearrangement joins TRBV11-2 to TRBJ1-1; a possible D gene is TRBD1 (5 bases). From germline, CDR1 is SGHAT and CDR2 FQNNGV. This CDR3 is 15 amino acids long. V gave up 6 bases and J gave up 1 base, with 15 bases separating them. CDR3 in DNA: TGTGCCAGCAGTTTGGGGGGGTTACGGAACACTGAAGCTTTCTTT. Its translation: CASSLGGLRNTEAFF.